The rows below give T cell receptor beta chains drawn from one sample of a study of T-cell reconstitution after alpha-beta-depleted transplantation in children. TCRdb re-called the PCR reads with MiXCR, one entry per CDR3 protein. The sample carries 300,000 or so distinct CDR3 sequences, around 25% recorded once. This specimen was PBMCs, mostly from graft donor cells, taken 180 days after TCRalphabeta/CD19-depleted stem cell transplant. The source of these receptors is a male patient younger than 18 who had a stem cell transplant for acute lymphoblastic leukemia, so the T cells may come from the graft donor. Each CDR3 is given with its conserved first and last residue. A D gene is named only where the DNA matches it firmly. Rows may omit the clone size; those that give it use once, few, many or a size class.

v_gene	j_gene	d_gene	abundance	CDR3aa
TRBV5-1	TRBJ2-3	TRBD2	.	CASSQYGTSGRDTQYF
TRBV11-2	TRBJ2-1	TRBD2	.	CASSSLAGGPLTCNEQFF
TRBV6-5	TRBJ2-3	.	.	CASSFQGRSTDTQYF
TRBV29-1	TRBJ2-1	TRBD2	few	CSDRTSGFYNEQFF
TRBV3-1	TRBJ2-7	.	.	CASGMGYEQYF
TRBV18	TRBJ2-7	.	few	CASSPRLWASYEQYF
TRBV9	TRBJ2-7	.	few	CASSPTHWTPYEQYF
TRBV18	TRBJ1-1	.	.	CASSPRPPEAVAFF
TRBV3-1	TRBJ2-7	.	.	CASSQRYAEQYF
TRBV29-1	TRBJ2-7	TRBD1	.	CSSWTGYEQYF
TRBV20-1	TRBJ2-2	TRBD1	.	CSATGTGVRRELFF
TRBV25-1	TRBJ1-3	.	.	CASSEMAGEENTIYF
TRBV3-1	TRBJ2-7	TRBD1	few	CASSLRQGHWSYEQYF
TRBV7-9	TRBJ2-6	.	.	CASSVMPRVSGANVLTF
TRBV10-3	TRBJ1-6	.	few	CAISGREPNSPLHF
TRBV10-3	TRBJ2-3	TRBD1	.	CAISEYRGSKADTQYF
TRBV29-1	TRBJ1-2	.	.	CSVPRGDYGYTF
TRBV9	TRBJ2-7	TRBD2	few	CASSESGRAPYEQYF
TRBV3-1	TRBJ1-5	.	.	CASSQRNQPQHF
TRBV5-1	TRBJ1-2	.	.	CASSLGPGGSWANYGYTF
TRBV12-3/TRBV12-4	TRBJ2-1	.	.	CASILGGTPRNEQFF
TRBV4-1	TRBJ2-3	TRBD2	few	CASSHRNSGSSDTQYF
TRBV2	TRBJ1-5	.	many	CASEEGSSNQPQHF
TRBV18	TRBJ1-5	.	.	CASSPLPKGGNQPQHF
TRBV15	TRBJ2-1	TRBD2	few	CATSILEWGGGNEQFF
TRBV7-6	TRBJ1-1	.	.	CASSFVDTAQAFF
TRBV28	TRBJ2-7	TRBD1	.	CASSTTGAYSYEQYF
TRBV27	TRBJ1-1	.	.	CASSLFGDTEAFF
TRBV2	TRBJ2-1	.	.	CASRNPLGNEQFF
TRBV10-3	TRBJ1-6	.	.	CAISESVSPLHF
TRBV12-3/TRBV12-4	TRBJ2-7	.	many	CASSFAGPPYEQYF
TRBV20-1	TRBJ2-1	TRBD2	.	CSARDEGLAGGYNEQFF
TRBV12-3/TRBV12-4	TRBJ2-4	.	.	CASSDTPQNIQYF
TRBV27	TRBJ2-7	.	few	CASSLIGTPYEQYF
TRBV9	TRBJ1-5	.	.	CASQPQHF
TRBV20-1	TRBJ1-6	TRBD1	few	CSARIVTGTGDWALHF
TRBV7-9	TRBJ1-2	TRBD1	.	CASSWTGADYGYTF
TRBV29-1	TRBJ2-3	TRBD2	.	CSVDLAGLGFTQYF
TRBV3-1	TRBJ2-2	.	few	CASSRTRGELFF
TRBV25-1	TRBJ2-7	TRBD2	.	CASSELLAGEWRVYEQYF
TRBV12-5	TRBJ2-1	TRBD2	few	CASGSPDRLAVNNEQFF
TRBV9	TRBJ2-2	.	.	CASSVGSAGELFF
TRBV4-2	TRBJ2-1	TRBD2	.	CASSQPGLAGNNEQFF
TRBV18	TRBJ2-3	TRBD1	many	CASSPGQGSTDTQYF
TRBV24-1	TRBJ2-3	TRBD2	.	CATSDWSSGDSLDTQYF
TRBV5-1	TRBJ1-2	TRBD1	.	CASSYRDRVSGYTF
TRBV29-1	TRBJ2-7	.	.	CSVEGVGGEQYF
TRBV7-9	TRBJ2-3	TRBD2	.	CASSSRLAGGPSDTQYF
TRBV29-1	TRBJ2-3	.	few	CSVESTDTQYF
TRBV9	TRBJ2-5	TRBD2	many	CASSVSSGSRETQYF
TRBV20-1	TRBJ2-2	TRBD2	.	CSARGTSGLNTGELFF
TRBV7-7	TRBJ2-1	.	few	CASSPTGWNEQFF
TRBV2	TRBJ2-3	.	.	CAIGGPGPDTQYF
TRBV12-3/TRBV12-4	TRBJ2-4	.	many	CASSLSAGAKNIQYF
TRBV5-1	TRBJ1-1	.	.	CASSLVRTNTEAFF